This TCR beta chain was identified during a study of blood T cell repertoires in COVID-19. Assignments of participants to cohorts depended upon their own reported clinical history. TCRdb's table, derived via immunoSEQ multiplex PCR, lists solely in-frame clones and lacks some. Of roughly 310,000 clones listed, 75% to 90% are singletons. The CDR3 is made up of 17 amino acids. The germline CDR1 and CDR2 sequences are MDHEN and SYDVKM. Trimming cost V 2 bases and J 5 bases; bases outside gene matches: 14. Material: PBMCs or T cells enriched from blood (not recorded which). The source of this sequence is a middle-aged woman who had recovered from COVID-19. This sequence joins TRBV28 and TRBJ1-1; the match to TRBD1 covers 7 bases. The chain's CDR3 is CASSLTGTVNLKTEAFF. The CDR3 DNA reads as TGTGCCAGCAGTTTAACTGGGACAGTTAATTTAAAGACTGAAGCTTTCTTT.